Below are 26 T cell receptor beta chains sequenced from a single sample in a study of CD8+ T cells in alopecia areata. Following extraction, RNA underwent reverse transcription to cDNA, which served as the sequencing template. TCRdb keeps only in-frame clones here, not all; method: immunoSEQ multiplex PCR. The sample has some 11,000 clones, around 59% seen once. Peripheral blood and lesional scalp punch biopsies were taken from alopecia areata patients. The input for sequencing was skin, taken at week 0. The receptors derive from a human donor with alopecia areata.

This chain uses TRBV13 with TRBJ2-1; 7 positions match TRBD1. The V and J ends lost 2 bases and 4 bases, in that order; junction bases with no gene match: 2. CDR1 PRHDT and CDR2 FYEKMQ come from the germline V gene (reference sequence). The CDR3 runs 14 residues. As DNA, the CDR3 is TGTGCCAGCAGCTTAAGGGGGCCTTACAATGAGCAGTTCTTC. Residues: CASSLRGPYNEQFF.

This chain joins TRBV7-9 and TRBJ1-5, with D maybe TRBD1 (5 bases). The CDR3 length is 16 residues. Germline CDR1 and CDR2: SEHNR and FQNEAQ (reference sequence). V was clipped by 1 base and J by 3 bases, with 13 bases between them. CDR3 in DNA: TGTGCCAGCAGCTTAGGGGCAGGGTTTCACAATCAGCCCCAGCATTTT. Residues: CASSLGAGFHNQPQHF.

V and J are TRBV2 and TRBJ1-1, with D hard to call. The germline gives CDR1 SNHLY, CDR2 FYNNEI. The CDR3 has 15 residues. Trimming pared 5 bases from V and 1 base from J, leaving 14 bases between. This CDR3 reads CASSKRTEKNTEAFF. In nucleotides, the CDR3 is TGTGCCAGCAGTAAGCGGACGGAGAAGAACACTGAAGCTTTCTTT.

On this clone itself: This could be a read error, since a much larger clone is one nucleotide away. The chain links TRBV19 to TRBJ2-7; 8 bases agree with TRBD1. The CDR3 has 14 amino acids. CDR1 is LNHDA, CDR2 SQIVND, per germline (reference sequence). The CDR3 coding sequence is TGTGCCAGTAGTAACAGGGGGAACCTCTACGAGCAGCACTTC. Translation gives CASSNRGNLYEQHF.

The chain combines TRBV18 with TRBJ2-2, with TRBD2 identical over 8 bases. The V and J ends lost 0 bases and 0 bases, in that order; junction bases with no gene match: 3. CDR1 is KGHSH, CDR2 LQKENI, per germline. This CDR3 contains 17 residues. CDR3 sequence (DNA): TGTGCCAGCTCACCACCGACCGGGGGGGCGAACACCGGGGAGCTGTTTTTT. Translated: CASSPPTGGANTGELFF.

V gene TRBV19 combines with J gene TRBJ2-7, with 13 bases identical to TRBD2. V shed 5 bases and J 2 bases; nucleotides not matched to a gene: 3. This CDR3 spans 15 amino acids. From germline, CDR1 is LNHDA and CDR2 SQIVND (reference sequence). The DNA of the CDR3 is TGTGCCAGTAGTCTAGGGACTAGCGGGACCTACGAGCAGTACTTC. Amino acid sequence: CASSLGTSGTYEQYF.

J is TRBJ1-5 and V is TRBV7-2; D perhaps matches TRBD1 (5 bases). Trimming took 1 base from V and 2 from J, leaving 12 bases between them. CDR1 is SGHTA and CDR2 is FQGNSA in the germline V gene. The CDR3 runs to 16 residues. The CDR3 sequence: CASSLGDAFGNQPQHF. CDR3 coding DNA: TGTGCCAGCAGCTTAGGGGACGCCTTTGGCAATCAGCCCCAGCATTTT.

This rearrangement joins TRBV18 to TRBJ2-6; 10 bases align to TRBD1. Germline V lookup: CDR1 KGHSH, CDR2 LQKENI. V lost 6 bases to trimming and J lost 0 bases; unmatched junction nucleotides: 11. This CDR3 region has 19 residues. CDR3 bases: TGTGCCAGCTCTCCAAAGACAGGGGGCCTTTTCTCTGGGGCCAACGTCCTGACTTTC. The encoded protein is CASSPKTGGLFSGANVLTF.

The chain recombines TRBV2 with TRBJ1-2, with a weak D call TRBD1 (5 bases). CDR1 is SNHLY, CDR2 FYNNEI, per germline. The CDR3 covers 14 residues. V lost 0 bases and J 5 bases, leaving 10 bases between the germline ends. CDR3 sequence reads: CASSEASGLYGYTF. CDR3 in DNA: TGTGCCAGCAGTGAAGCCTCGGGGCTGTATGGCTACACCTTC.

V gene TRBV23-1 combines with J gene TRBJ2-7; no reliable D call. TRBV23-1 is sorted into the ORF group, with uncertain function. V gave up 3 bases and J gave up 3 bases, with 9 bases separating them. This CDR3 is 13 amino acids long. The CDR3 coding sequence is TGCGCCAGCAGTCAGGGCGGAGACTACGAGCAGTACTTC. Translation: CASSQGGDYEQYF.

The rearrangement joins TRBV5-5 to TRBJ2-1; 15 nucleotides align to TRBD2. Germline CDR1 and CDR2: SGHKS and YYEKEE (reference sequence). The CDR3 has 17 amino acids. Trimming removed 1 base from V and 9 bases from J; junction bases left unmatched: 8. The CDR3 DNA follows: TGTGCCAGCAGCTTGATTTGGACTAGCGGGAGGGCCGGTGAGCAGTTCTTC. Translation gives CASSLIWTSGRAGEQFF.

The chain couples TRBV18 to TRBJ2-4; D may match TRBD1 or TRBD2 (5 bases each). The CDR3 runs to 13 residues. The V end lost 8 bases, the J end lost 9 bases, and 17 bases lay between the germline ends. CDR1 is KGHSH and CDR2 is LQKENI in the germline V gene. CDR3 amino acids: CASTVVGPGIQYF. CDR3 sequence (DNA): TGTGCCAGCACTGTGGTGGGACCCGGCATTCAGTACTTC. Supplemented by reference TRBV18 and TRBJ2-4, the full variable domain reads NAGVMQNPRHLVRRRGQEARLRCSPMKGHSHVYWYRQLPEEGLKFMVYLQKENIIDESGMPKERFSAEFPKEGPSILRIQQVVRGDSAAYFCASTVVGPGIQYFGAGTRLSVL.

This chain uses TRBV10-1 with TRBJ1-5; D gene uncertain. The CDR3 contains 13 residues. The V gene lost 5 bases and the J gene lost 6 bases, with 11 bases spanning the gap. CDR1 and CDR2 from the germline V gene are WNHNN and SYGVQD (reference sequence). CDR3 nucleotides: TGCGCCAGCAGTCCCCGATGGGGTCAGCCCCAGCATTTT. Its protein is CASSPRWGQPQHF.

This clone was seen a single time. The chain employs TRBV19 and TRBJ1-1; D gene ambiguous. This CDR3 region has 13 residues. Germline assignment: CDR1 LNHDA and CDR2 SQIVND (reference sequence). Trimming cost V 5 bases and J 1 base, with 8 bases left between them. CDR3 DNA: TGTGCCAGTAGTCCCAGACAGAACACTGAAGCTTTCTTT. It yields the protein CASSPRQNTEAFF.

This clone was found a few times. V usage is TRBV5-1 and J usage is TRBJ2-7; 11 bases are a match to TRBD1. V gave up 4 bases and J gave up 4 bases; unmatched junction bases: 7. This CDR3 has 15 amino acids. Germline V CDR1 and CDR2: SGHRS, YFSETQ. CDR3 in amino acids: CASSPDRGLNYEQYF. In DNA form, the CDR3 reads TGCGCCAGCAGCCCGGACAGGGGGCTTAATTACGAGCAGTACTTC.

This clone occurred a few times. The rearrangement joins TRBV7-9 to TRBJ2-1, with 10 bases lining up with TRBD2. Germline values: CDR1 SEHNR, CDR2 FQNEAQ (reference sequence). The ends lost 3 bases at V and 5 bases at J; junction bases unmatched: 4. The CDR3 runs to 15 residues. The CDR3 sequence: CASSLGLAPHNEQFF. In DNA, the CDR3 is TGTGCCAGCAGCTTGGGACTAGCGCCACACAATGAGCAGTTCTTC.

As to this clone: Other DNA sequences of this sample code for an identical CDR3. The rearrangement joins TRBV5-1 to TRBJ2-6, with D uncertain. V lost 4 bases, J lost 2 bases, and 16 bases lay in between. CDR3 length equals 17 residues. CDR1 SGHRS and CDR2 YFSETQ come from the germline V gene. CDR3 loop: CASSGGSGATGANVLTF. CDR3 nucleotides: TGCGCCAGCAGCGGCGGCTCGGGCGCAACTGGGGCCAACGTCCTGACTTTC.

V usage is TRBV18 and J usage is TRBJ2-2; D might be TRBD2 (6 bases). Germline V gene data show CDR1 as KGHSH and CDR2 as LQKENI. V was cut by 7 bases and J by 0 bases, with 18 bases left in between. The CDR3 covers 17 residues. The DNA of the CDR3 is TGTGCCAGCTACGGAGGGGCAAAAACCTCGAACACCGGGGAGCTGTTTTTT. This translates into CASYGGAKTSNTGELFF. Using reference TRBV18 and TRBJ2-2 for the parts outside the CDR3, the full variable domain is NAGVMQNPRHLVRRRGQEARLRCSPMKGHSHVYWYRQLPEEGLKFMVYLQKENIIDESGMPKERFSAEFPKEGPSILRIQQVVRGDSAAYFCASYGGAKTSNTGELFFGEGSRLTVL.

This clone was observed a handful of times. The chain employs TRBV6-1 and TRBJ2-3; 11 bases are shared with TRBD2. The germline CDR1 and CDR2 sequences are MNHNS and SASEGT. The V gene end was trimmed by 1 base and the J gene end by 4 bases; junction bases not matched to a gene: 1. The CDR3 extends over 15 amino acids. In DNA, the CDR3 is TGTGCCAGCAGTGAAGTTAGCGGGGGGGCAGATACGCAGTATTTT. Residues: CASSEVSGGADTQYF.

The chain carries TRBV4-1 and TRBJ1-4, with D possibly TRBD1 on 5 matching bases. V lost 6 bases to trimming and J lost 5 bases, with 16 bases between them. The CDR3 totals 15 residues. CDR1 is MGHRA and CDR2 is YSYEKL in the germline V gene. The CDR3: CASRKLGVPNEKLFF. The CDR3 region has the DNA TGCGCCAGCAGGAAGTTGGGGGTCCCCAATGAAAAACTGTTTTTT.

This chain uses TRBV6-6 with TRBJ2-7; TRBD1 matches at 7 bases. Germline assignment: CDR1 MNHNY and CDR2 SVGAGI (reference sequence). The V segment lost 7 bases and the J segment 2 bases; nucleotides outside the gene matches: 8. The CDR3 spans 14 residues. CDR3 nucleotides: TGTGCCAGCAATCCCCCAGGGGGAACCTACGAGCAGTACTTC. It translates to CASNPPGGTYEQYF.

This clone was seen only a few times. The chain is built from TRBV27 and TRBJ1-3; no definite D call. Germline loops: CDR1 MNHEY, CDR2 SMNVEV (reference sequence). V shed 0 bases and J shed 0 bases, with 6 bases lying between them. The CDR3 loop spans 15 amino acids. The CDR3 spells CASSLSSLSGNTIYF. CDR3 DNA: TGTGCCAGCAGTTTATCGTCCCTCTCTGGAAACACCATATATTTT.

In nucleotides, the CDR3 is TGTGCCAGCAGCTCTTCCCAAGGCTATGGCTACACCTTC. Its protein product is CASSSSQGYGYTF. This chain uses TRBV7-9 with TRBJ1-2; the D is unclear. V was cut by 4 bases and J by 4 bases, with 10 bases left in between. CDR1 and CDR2 from the germline V gene are SEHNR and FQNEAQ (reference sequence). The CDR3 consists of 13 residues.

This clone was observed a single time. The rearrangement uses TRBV13 and TRBJ2-2; D call uncertain. CDR1 is PRHDT and CDR2 is FYEKMQ in the germline V gene (reference sequence). The length of the CDR3 is 16 residues. V lost 2 bases to trimming and J lost 1 base, with 11 bases between them. This CDR3 is CASSLYIGLNTGELFF. DNA of the CDR3: TGTGCCAGCAGCTTATACATCGGGCTGAACACCGGGGAGCTGTTTTTT.

The chain links TRBV6-1 to TRBJ1-4, with no clear D. Germline V lookup: CDR1 MNHNS, CDR2 SASEGT. V lost 6 bases to trimming and J lost 0 bases, with 11 bases between them. This CDR3 has 15 residues. The CDR3 nucleotides read TGTGCCAGCAGATCTTATCATGCAACTAATGAAAAACTGTTTTTT. Protein sequence: CASRSYHATNEKLFF.

The rearrangement uses TRBV11-2 and TRBJ1-6, with D maybe TRBD1 (5 bases). V was pared by 5 bases and J by 10 bases, with 24 bases between. Germline CDR1 reads SGHAT; CDR2 reads FQNNGV. This CDR3 spans 17 amino acids. The DNA of the CDR3 is TGTGCCAGCAGCCCAAAATTTATGGACATGATAGTGTCACCCCTCCACTTT. As protein: CASSPKFMDMIVSPLHF.